These T cell receptor beta chains were read from a single sample in a study of OX40 agonist ivuxolimab in advanced cancers. Some clones are missing from TCRdb's copy, which holds only in-frame ones; the method was immunoSEQ multiplex PCR. Here the sample spans about 58,000 clones, approximately 90% being singletons. Sample: CD4+ or CD8+ T cells sorted from blood, taken in a trial of the OX40 agonist ivuxolimab. The origin of the receptors is an adult with an advanced solid tumor such as melanoma, head and neck, liver or kidney cancer. Each CDR3 is given with its conserved first and last residue. Clone size is stated in some rows and not others, as once, few, many or a class when expanded.

clone_size: -
v_call: TRBV6-1
j_call: TRBJ2-7
cdr3_aa: CATADRGVDEQYF

clone_size: -
v_call: TRBV7-3
j_call: TRBJ2-5
cdr3_aa: CASSSGTSGSTTQETQYF

clone_size: -
v_call: TRBV28
j_call: TRBJ2-4
cdr3_aa: CASSYKERVKNIQYF

clone_size: -
v_call: TRBV10-3
j_call: TRBJ2-5
cdr3_aa: CAIRDSGIGRETQYF

clone_size: -
v_call: TRBV19
j_call: TRBJ2-3
cdr3_aa: CASRASGDTDTQYF

clone_size: -
v_call: TRBV18
j_call: TRBJ1-5
cdr3_aa: CASSPSNQPQHF

clone_size: -
v_call: TRBV19
j_call: TRBJ1-2
cdr3_aa: CASSIQDKNYGYTF

clone_size: -
v_call: TRBV15
j_call: TRBJ2-2
cdr3_aa: CATSSPDREVTGELFF

clone_size: -
v_call: TRBV18
j_call: TRBJ1-4
cdr3_aa: CASSPPADNEKLFF

clone_size: once
v_call: TRBV7-2
j_call: TRBJ2-7
cdr3_aa: CASSSSPGTTKQYF

clone_size: few
v_call: TRBV7-2
j_call: TRBJ1-3
cdr3_aa: CASGERGASGNTIYF

clone_size: -
v_call: TRBV4-3
j_call: TRBJ1-5
cdr3_aa: CASSQEASQPQHF

clone_size: -
v_call: TRBV5-1
j_call: TRBJ2-5
cdr3_aa: CASSLVTGGQETQYF

clone_size: -
v_call: TRBV7-3
j_call: TRBJ1-1
cdr3_aa: CASSLTGLNTEAFF

clone_size: once
v_call: TRBV29-1
j_call: TRBJ2-1
cdr3_aa: CSVVGLAGQSSYNEQFF

clone_size: once
v_call: TRBV7-9
j_call: TRBJ2-5
cdr3_aa: CASSFGTGAFGETQYF

clone_size: -
v_call: TRBV27
j_call: TRBJ2-5
cdr3_aa: CASSQAGVGETQYF

clone_size: -
v_call: TRBV28
j_call: TRBJ2-4
cdr3_aa: CASRKIAKNIQYF

clone_size: -
v_call: TRBV9
j_call: TRBJ2-4
cdr3_aa: CASSPTGGQNIQYF

clone_size: -
v_call: TRBV27
j_call: TRBJ2-3
cdr3_aa: CASSFFRTSTDTQYF

clone_size: once
v_call: TRBV29-1
j_call: TRBJ2-1
cdr3_aa: CSVLRDYNEQFF

clone_size: -
v_call: TRBV7-2
j_call: TRBJ2-2
cdr3_aa: CASSPSGGSGHTGELFF